What follows are 9 T cell receptor beta chains derived from one specimen sequenced in a study of cytomegalovirus exposure and HLA in healthy donors. The PCR was carried out with 60 Vbeta primers and 13 Jbeta primers. The protocol was immunoSEQ multiplex PCR, while the TCRdb copy is restricted to in-frame clones and leaves out a portion. The profile covers over 200,000 clones, with 77% appearing a single time and roughly 2.6% taken by the ten largest. Sequenced input: PBMCs. These receptors all stem from a woman between 55 and 75 years old in good health and CMV-seropositive.

The chain links TRBV28 to TRBJ2-1, with D maybe TRBD2 (6 bases). Germline lookup yields CDR1 MDHEN and CDR2 SYDVKM. The CDR3 is made up of 15 amino acids. Trimming shortened V by 4 bases and J by 0 bases, and 10 bases separated the two germline ends. DNA of the CDR3: TGTGCCAGCAGTTCTGGGGGGATCTCCTACAATGAGCAGTTCTTC. Translated: CASSSGGISYNEQFF.

This chain connects TRBV6-6 to TRBJ2-7; 9 bases match TRBD1. Per germline, CDR1 MNHNY and CDR2 SVGAGI (reference sequence). Losses at the gene ends were 5 bases for V and 6 bases for J; bases not matched to a gene: 5. The CDR3 spans 13 residues. CDR3 coding DNA: TGTGCCAGCAGTAAACAGGGGGCGCGCGAGCAGTACTTC. It specifies CASSKQGAREQYF.

The chain recombines TRBV19 with TRBJ2-2, with TRBD1 matching over 7 bases. The CDR3 length is 15 residues. Germline CDR1 is LNHDA and CDR2 is SQIVND (reference sequence). The V segment lost 6 bases and the J segment 1 base; nucleotides outside the gene matches: 5. CDR3 residues: CASRPGTVNTGELFF. The CDR3 DNA is TGTGCCAGTAGGCCCGGGACAGTGAACACCGGGGAGCTGTTTTTT.

The chain joins TRBV7-8 to TRBJ2-2; D unclear. Trimming removed 1 base at V and 4 bases at J, with 13 bases between. The germline CDR1 and CDR2 sequences are SGHVS and FQNEAQ. CDR3 size: 16 residues. The CDR3 protein is CASSLVAQSSTGELFF. In DNA form, the CDR3 reads TGTGCCAGCAGCTTAGTCGCACAGAGCTCCACCGGGGAGCTGTTTTTT.

This clone was seen once. The rearrangement links TRBV10-1 to TRBJ1-1; weak D call: TRBD1 (5 bases). Trimming removed 6 bases from V and 0 bases from J, with 14 bases in between. From germline, CDR1 is WNHNN and CDR2 SYGVQD (reference sequence). CDR3 length: 15 amino acids. CDR3 bases: TGCGCCAGCAGCCCTCACCAGGGTGTGAACACTGAAGCTTTCTTT. Its protein is CASSPHQGVNTEAFF.

V and J are TRBV28 and TRBJ1-2; 9 bases align to TRBD1. The V segment lost 6 bases and the J segment 8 bases; nucleotides outside the gene matches: 19. Per the germline V gene, CDR1 is MDHEN and CDR2 is SYDVKM. The CDR3 has 17 amino acids. In DNA, the CDR3 is TGTGCCAGCAGAGCTCACCTAGGGACAGGGAGGTCGGGAGGCTACACCTTC. It codes for CASRAHLGTGRSGGYTF.

In this sample, this clone turned up a few times. The CDR3 sequence is CASSLTGTLRHEQYF. CDR3 nucleotide sequence: TGTGCCAGCAGCTTGACCGGGACTCTCCGACACGAGCAGTACTTC. J is TRBJ2-7 and V is TRBV5-4; possibly TRBD2 for D (6 bases). CDR1 is SGHNT and CDR2 is YYREEE in the germline V gene (reference sequence). Trimming left V 1 base short and J 5 bases short, with 16 bases between. This CDR3 region has 15 residues.

The CDR3 is CASSGGLAGSEQYF. In nucleotides, the CDR3 is TGTGCCAGCAGCGGGGGACTAGCGGGATCCGAGCAGTACTTC. The V call is TRBV7-8, the J call TRBJ2-7, with 13 bases aligning to TRBD2. V shed 5 bases, J shed 6 bases, and the junction held 4 bases outside the gene matches. The CDR3 consists of 14 residues. Germline V gene lookup returns CDR1 SGHVS and CDR2 FQNEAQ.

This chain links TRBV6-5 with TRBJ2-3; TRBD2 agrees at 10 bases. The germline CDR1 and CDR2 sequences are MNHEY and SVGAGI. J gave up 3 bases and V 5 bases, and 5 bases lay outside the gene matches. The CDR3 spans 15 residues. CDR3 nucleotides: TGTGCCAGCAGTCACACTAGCGGGGATACAGATACGCAGTATTTT. This gives the protein CASSHTSGDTDTQYF.